These 27 T cell receptor beta chains came from one sample sequenced in a study of OX40 agonist ivuxolimab in advanced cancers. Preparation of the library involved the immunoSEQ multiplex PCR assay. Held by TCRdb, this immuneACCESS table contains in-frame sequences only and omits some clones. Under half of the omission traces to an unresolved V gene where checked; the cause of the rest is unknown. The sample table holds 90,000 to 100,000 clones, of which about 96% were seen once. The leading ten clones occupy around 2% of the sample. Material: CD4+ or CD8+ T cells sorted from blood, obtained in a trial of the OX40 agonist ivuxolimab. Receptors originate from an adult with an advanced solid tumor such as melanoma, head and neck, liver or kidney cancer.

This rearrangement joins TRBV11-3 to TRBJ2-1; TRBD1 agrees at 11 bases. This CDR3 is 16 amino acids long. From germline, CDR1 is SGHNT and CDR2 YENEEA. Trimming cost V 0 bases and J 2 bases; bases outside gene matches: 0. CDR3 sequence (DNA): TGTGCCAGCAGCTTAGAGGGACAGGGGGCCTACAATGAGCAGTTCTTC. It is translated as CASSLEGQGAYNEQFF. Supplemented by reference TRBV11-3 and TRBJ2-1, the full variable domain reads EAGVVQSPRYKIIEKKQPVAFWCNPISGHNTLYWYLQNLGQGPELLIRYENEEAVDDSQLPKDRFSAERLKGVDSTLKIQPAELGDSAVYLCASSLEGQGAYNEQFFGPGTRLTVL.

The rearrangement joins TRBV9 to TRBJ2-1, with 8 bases identical to TRBD1. The trim removed 3 bases at V and 2 bases at J, leaving 4 bases unmatched. The CDR3 runs to 15 residues. The germline V gene encodes CDR1 SGDLS and CDR2 YYNGEE. CDR3 DNA: TGTGCCAGCAGCGCAGGACAGGGCCCCTACAATGAGCAGTTCTTC. Its protein is CASSAGQGPYNEQFF.

This clone was seen more than once but under ten times. The CDR3 DNA follows: TGTGCCAGCAGTTCCCCTCTTACACCCCTCCACTTT. It yields the protein CASSSPLTPLHF. The chain employs TRBV28 and TRBJ1-6; the D is unclear. Germline assignment: CDR1 MDHEN and CDR2 SYDVKM. The V gene lost 4 bases and the J gene lost 11 bases, with 9 bases spanning the gap. The CDR3 runs to 12 residues.

This chain uses TRBV19 with TRBJ2-1, with 9 bases lining up with TRBD1. The V gene end was trimmed by 8 bases and the J gene end by 4 bases; junction bases not matched to a gene: 6. Germline loops: CDR1 LNHDA, CDR2 SQIVND (reference sequence). This CDR3 spans 14 amino acids. The CDR3 is CASEGQGDYNEQFF. CDR3 sequence (DNA): TGTGCCAGTGAGGGACAGGGAGATTACAATGAGCAGTTCTTC. Drawing the rest from reference TRBV19 and TRBJ2-1, the complete variable domain is DGGITQSPKYLFRKEGQNVTLSCEQNLNHDAMYWYRQDPGQGLRLIYYSQIVNDFQKGDIAEGYSVSREKKESFPLTVTSAQKNPTAFYLCASEGQGDYNEQFFGPGTRLTVL.

The V and J genes are TRBV27 and TRBJ1-1, with D hard to call. Germline V gives CDR1 MNHEY, CDR2 SMNVEV (reference sequence). V lost 8 bases, J lost 0 bases, and 13 bases lay in between. The CDR3 is made up of 14 amino acids. DNA of the CDR3: TGTGCCAGCGCTGAAGGGAGCCTGAACACTGAAGCTTTCTTT. It is translated as CASAEGSLNTEAFF.

This clone has only one observation. The CDR3 region has the DNA TGTGCCAGCAGCGTAGATGGGACAGGCCAAGAGACCCAGTACTTC. It is translated as CASSVDGTGQETQYF. The rearrangement joins TRBV9 to TRBJ2-5, with 8 bases that match TRBD1. Germline CDR1 SGDLS, CDR2 YYNGEE. The ends lost 0 bases at V and 1 base at J; junction bases unmatched: 2. This CDR3 spans 15 amino acids.

The chain carries TRBV5-1 and TRBJ1-2; 7 bases match TRBD1. Germline V gives CDR1 SGHRS, CDR2 YFSETQ. V dropped 5 bases and J dropped 0; count of bases not matched to a gene: 10. The CDR3 length is 16 residues. Here the CDR3 reads CASSPRQGEANYGYTF. CDR3 nucleotides: TGCGCCAGCAGTCCCCGACAGGGAGAAGCTAACTATGGCTACACCTTC. The whole variable domain, filled in from reference TRBV5-1 and TRBJ1-2, reads KAGVTQTPRYLIKTRGQQVTLSCSPISGHRSVSWYQQTPGQGLQFLFEYFSETQRNKGNFPGRFSGRQFSNSRSEMNVSTLELGDSALYLCASSPRQGEANYGYTFGSGTRLTVV.

The V gene is TRBV2, the J gene TRBJ1-1; a weak D match, TRBD1 (5 bases). CDR1 and CDR2 (germline): SNHLY, FYNNEI. This CDR3 has 13 amino acids. Trimming cost V 9 bases and J 6 bases, with 17 bases left between them. The CDR3 protein is CASLGHPGAEAFF. The CDR3 nucleotides read TGTGCCAGTCTAGGACACCCTGGCGCTGAAGCTTTCTTT.

The chain employs TRBV27 and TRBJ2-7; 7 bases line up with TRBD2. Germline-derived CDR1 and CDR2 are MNHEY and SMNVEV (reference sequence). With V trimmed by 4 bases and J by 0 bases, 6 bases remained unmatched. This CDR3 has 15 residues. The CDR3 region has the DNA TGTGCCAGCAGTTATCTAGCGGCAAGCTCCTACGAGCAGTACTTC. Its translation: CASSYLAASSYEQYF.

The table lists this clone with a count of one. The gene calls are TRBV9 and TRBJ1-4; TRBD1 matches at 7 bases. The CDR3 consists of 15 residues. The V gene end was trimmed by 4 bases and the J gene end by 5 bases; junction bases not matched to a gene: 8. The V gene's germline CDR1 is SGDLS and CDR2 YYNGEE. CDR3 in amino acids: CASSTRDSRNEKLFF. The DNA of the CDR3 is TGTGCCAGCAGCACCCGGGACAGCAGAAATGAAAAACTGTTTTTT.

This rearrangement joins TRBV7-9 to TRBJ2-1; TRBD2 agrees at 8 bases. The CDR3 has 16 amino acids. V lost 5 bases, J lost 3 bases, and 9 bases stayed unmatched. Germline-derived CDR1 and CDR2 are SEHNR and FQNEAQ (reference sequence). The CDR3 is CASSPGGGLVYNEQFF. CDR3 bases: TGTGCCAGCAGCCCCGGGGGGGGACTTGTCTACAATGAGCAGTTCTTC.

The genes are TRBV7-3 and TRBJ1-1; D remains ambiguous. This CDR3 region has 13 residues. The V and J ends lost 3 bases and 4 bases respectively, with 9 bases between them. In germline, CDR1 is SGHTA, CDR2 FQGTGA. As DNA, the CDR3 is TGTGCCAGCAGCTTCGAAAAGAGCACTGAAGCTTTCTTT. Its protein product is CASSFEKSTEAFF. Full variable domain (remainder filled in from reference TRBV7-3 and TRBJ1-1): GAGVSQTPSNKVTEKGKYVELRCDPISGHTALYWYRQSLGQGPEFLIYFQGTGAADDSGLPNDRFFAVRPEGSVSTLKIQRTERGDSAVYLCASSFEKSTEAFFGQGTRLTVV.

The J gene is TRBJ1-1, the V gene TRBV5-6, with TRBD1 identical over 10 bases. The CDR3 contains 16 residues. Germline V gene data show CDR1 as SGHDT and CDR2 as YYEEEE. V was clipped by 0 bases and J by 2 bases; unmatched bases: 4. This chain's CDR3 is CASSLEGDRGNTEAFF. CDR3 in DNA: TGTGCCAGCAGCTTGGAAGGGGACAGGGGAAACACTGAAGCTTTCTTT.

The gene calls are TRBV4-1 and TRBJ2-7; D is possibly TRBD1 or TRBD2 (6 bases each). This CDR3 is built from 13 residues. Germline CDR1 and CDR2: MGHRA and YSYEKL. Trimming cost V 3 bases and J 5 bases, with 11 bases left between them. CDR3 sequence reads: CASSHGGIDEQYF. DNA for the CDR3: TGCGCCAGCAGCCACGGGGGCATCGACGAGCAGTACTTC.

This chain uses TRBV27 with TRBJ2-1; 7 nucleotides match TRBD2. The CDR3 is 16 amino acids. The germline V gene has CDR1 MNHEY and CDR2 SMNVEV (reference sequence). The ends lost 1 base at V and 4 bases at J; junction bases unmatched: 7. The CDR3 loop reads CASSLWGGRGYNEQFF. CDR3 nucleotides: TGTGCCAGCAGTTTATGGGGCGGGAGAGGGTACAATGAGCAGTTCTTC.

This chain joins TRBV7-3 and TRBJ2-3; no clear D gene. The V gene lost 6 bases and the J gene lost 1 base, with 8 bases spanning the gap. The CDR3 runs to 13 residues. CDR1 and CDR2 (germline): SGHTA, FQGTGA. CDR3 protein: CASRGLGTDTQYF. The CDR3 DNA follows: TGTGCCAGCAGGGGTCTGGGCACAGATACGCAGTATTTT.

On this clone itself: This sample includes further DNA sequences coding for the same CDR3. V usage is TRBV5-1 and J usage is TRBJ2-7; D may match TRBD1 or TRBD2 (6 bases each). CDR1 and CDR2 (germline): SGHRS, YFSETQ. This CDR3 contains 14 residues. V dropped 2 bases and J dropped 4 bases, with 13 bases sitting between them. The CDR3 DNA sequence: TGCGCCAGCAGCTTAGAGGGGGGAACGTACGAGCAGTACTTC. Translated: CASSLEGGTYEQYF.

This chain connects TRBV7-2 to TRBJ1-5, with D hard to call. V lost 0 bases and J lost 4, with 10 bases in between. Germline CDR1 SGHTA, CDR2 FQGNSA. This CDR3 has 15 residues. CDR3 bases: TGTGCCAGCAGCTTAGCCCCTATAAGTAATCAGCCCCAGCATTTT. Protein product: CASSLAPISNQPQHF.

J is TRBJ2-3 and V is TRBV9; D is possibly TRBD1 (5 bases). Germline V gene sequence: CDR1 SGDLS, CDR2 YYNGEE. V gave up 7 bases and J gave up 2 bases, with 11 bases separating them. The CDR3 covers 13 residues. The CDR3 here is CASGAKYTDTQYF. In DNA, the CDR3 is TGTGCCAGCGGGGCGAAATACACAGATACGCAGTATTTT.

The V and J genes are TRBV10-1 and TRBJ1-1; TRBD1 aligns across 7 bases. Trimming at V came to 2 bases and at J to 4 bases, leaving 4 bases not matched to a gene. This CDR3 spans 14 amino acids. Looked up from germline, CDR1 is WNHNN and CDR2 is SYGVQD (reference sequence). The CDR3 loop is CASSEDRAGTEAFF. The CDR3 region has the DNA TGCGCCAGCAGTGAGGACAGGGCTGGCACTGAAGCTTTCTTT.

The rearrangement joins TRBV11-2 to TRBJ1-3, with no clear D. V was clipped by 5 bases and J by 2 bases, with 19 bases between them. The CDR3 is 17 residues long. The germline V gene encodes CDR1 SGHAT and CDR2 FQNNGV. The CDR3 nucleotides read TGTGCCAGCAGCGACTGGTCTGGCCCCACCGCTGGAAACACCATATATTTT. Protein: CASSDWSGPTAGNTIYF. Looking up the rest from reference TRBV11-2 and TRBJ1-3 gives the full variable domain: EAGVAQSPRYKIIEKRQSVAFWCNPISGHATLYWYQQILGQGPKLLIQFQNNGVVDDSQLPKDRFSAERLKGVDSTLKIQPAKLEDSAVYLCASSDWSGPTAGNTIYFGEGSWLTVV.

Concerning this clone: At one of its ends the junction is not consistent with the germline gene, which may arise from a read error. J is TRBJ1-5 and V is TRBV7-9; 7 bases line up with TRBD1. The CDR3 has 18 residues. Germline CDR1 and CDR2: SEHNR and FQNEAQ (reference sequence). CDR3 nucleotides: TGTGCCAACAGCTTAGATCTGAATCCGGGACAGTTTAATCAGCCCCAGCATTTT. Amino acids: CANSLDLNPGQFNQPQHF.

The V call is TRBV5-4, the J call TRBJ2-7; D uncertain. Trimming removed 1 base at V and 0 bases at J, with 14 bases between. Per germline, CDR1 SGHNT and CDR2 YYREEE (reference sequence). The CDR3 is made up of 16 amino acids. CDR3 sequence reads: CASSLKLGLSSYEQYF. The CDR3 nucleotides are TGTGCCAGCAGCTTGAAGTTAGGGTTGAGCTCCTACGAGCAGTACTTC. The entire variable domain, with the rest obtained from reference TRBV5-4 and TRBJ2-7, is as follows: ETGVTQSPTHLIKTRGQQVTLRCSSQSGHNTVSWYQQALGQGPQFIFQYYREEENGRGNFPPRFSGLQFPNYSSELNVNALELDDSALYLCASSLKLGLSSYEQYFGPGTRLTVT.

J is TRBJ2-7 and V is TRBV5-4, with 7 bases aligning to TRBD1. CDR3 size: 16 residues. CDR1 and CDR2 (germline): SGHNT, YYREEE (reference sequence). V dropped 1 base and J dropped 4; count of bases not matched to a gene: 11. The CDR3 DNA is TGTGCCAGCAGCTTGAGCGTTCGGGACAGACCATACGAGCAGTACTTC. Its translation is CASSLSVRDRPYEQYF. Full variable domain (remainder filled in from reference TRBV5-4 and TRBJ2-7): ETGVTQSPTHLIKTRGQQVTLRCSSQSGHNTVSWYQQALGQGPQFIFQYYREEENGRGNFPPRFSGLQFPNYSSELNVNALELDDSALYLCASSLSVRDRPYEQYFGPGTRLTVT.

The CDR3 is CASSAQGTGNTEAFF. The CDR3 DNA reads as TGTGCCAGCAGCGCCCAGGGGACGGGGAACACTGAAGCTTTCTTT. The V gene is TRBV9, the J gene TRBJ1-1, with D perhaps TRBD1 (6 bases). This CDR3 is built from 15 residues. Trimming stripped 3 bases from V and 1 base from J, with 13 bases between. Germline loops: CDR1 SGDLS, CDR2 YYNGEE.

The V and J genes are TRBV5-6 and TRBJ1-1; 8 bases are a match to TRBD1. The trim removed 2 bases at V and 5 bases at J, leaving 14 bases unmatched. CDR3 size: 17 residues. In germline, CDR1 is SGHDT, CDR2 YYEEEE. CDR3 amino acids: CASSFGALARGRTEAFF. The DNA of the CDR3 is TGTGCCAGCAGCTTCGGGGCCCTGGCCAGGGGGCGAACTGAAGCTTTCTTT.

V and J are TRBV19 and TRBJ2-7; tentative D call: TRBD2 (6 bases). This CDR3 comprises 14 residues. Germline loops: CDR1 LNHDA, CDR2 SQIVND (reference sequence). Between the trimmed V and J ends, which lost 6 bases and 0 bases, there was a span of 12 bases. The CDR3 DNA reads TGTGCCAGTAGCCGTCTAGCGAGCTCCTACGAGCAGTACTTC. The encoded protein is CASSRLASSYEQYF.